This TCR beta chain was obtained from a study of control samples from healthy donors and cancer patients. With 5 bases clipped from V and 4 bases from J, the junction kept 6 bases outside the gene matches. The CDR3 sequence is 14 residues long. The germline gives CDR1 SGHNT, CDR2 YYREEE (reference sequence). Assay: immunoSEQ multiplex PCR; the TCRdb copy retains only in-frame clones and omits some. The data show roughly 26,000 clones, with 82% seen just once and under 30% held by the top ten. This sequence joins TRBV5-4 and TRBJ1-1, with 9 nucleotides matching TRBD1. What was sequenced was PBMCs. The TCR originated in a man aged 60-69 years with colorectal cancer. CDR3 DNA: TGTGCCAGCAGGACCGGGACAGGGACCACTGAAGCTTTCTTT. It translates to CASRTGTGTTEAFF.